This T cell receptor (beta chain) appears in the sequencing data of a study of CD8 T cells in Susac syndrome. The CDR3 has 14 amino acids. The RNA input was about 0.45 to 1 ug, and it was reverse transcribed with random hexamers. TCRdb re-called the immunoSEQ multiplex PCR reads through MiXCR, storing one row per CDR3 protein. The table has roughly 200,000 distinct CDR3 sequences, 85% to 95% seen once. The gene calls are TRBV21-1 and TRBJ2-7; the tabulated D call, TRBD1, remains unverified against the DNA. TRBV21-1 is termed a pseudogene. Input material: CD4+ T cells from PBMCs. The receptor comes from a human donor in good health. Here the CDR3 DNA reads TGTGCCAGCCCTGCCGGACAGGGGACCTACGAGCAGTACTTC. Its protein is CASPAGQGTYEQYF.